The 5 T cell receptor beta chains in this list originate from one sample, sequenced in a study of blood T cell repertoires in COVID-19. The protocol was immunoSEQ multiplex PCR, while the TCRdb copy is restricted to in-frame clones and leaves out a portion. Of roughly 150,000 clones listed, approximately 88% are singletons. Sequenced sample: PBMCs or T cells enriched from blood (not recorded which). Receptors were obtained from a man between 65 and 85 years old who had been exposed to COVID-19.

The V and J genes are TRBV28 and TRBJ1-2; a weak D match, TRBD1 (6 bases). This CDR3 comprises 15 residues. Germline CDR1 MDHEN, CDR2 SYDVKM. V was pared by 2 bases and J by 1 base, with 11 bases between. CDR3 DNA: TGTGCCAGCAGTTTAACCGGCAGGGGTAACTATGGCTACACCTTC. This translates into CASSLTGRGNYGYTF.

The CDR3 here is CASSQDGAGGHETQYF. The CDR3 DNA is TGTGCCAGCAGCCAAGATGGTGCGGGGGGGCATGAGACCCAGTACTTC. The chain recombines TRBV14 with TRBJ2-5; TRBD2 matches at 9 bases. With V trimmed by 0 bases and J by 5 bases, 7 bases remained unmatched. CDR3 length: 16 amino acids. Germline assignment: CDR1 SGHDN and CDR2 FVKESK.

A single count supports this clone. The chain employs TRBV6-2 or TRBV6-3 and TRBJ2-7, with a weak D call TRBD1 (6 bases). Trimming left V 2 bases short and J 0 bases short, with 11 bases between. The CDR3 runs to 15 residues. CDR1 and CDR2 from the germline V gene are MNHEY and SVGEGT. The CDR3 DNA reads TGTGCCAGCAGTTACCCCGAGGACAGCTCCTACGAGCAGTACTTC. It yields the protein CASSYPEDSSYEQYF.

The gene calls are TRBV2 and TRBJ2-3, with D maybe TRBD1 (6 bases). The CDR3 contains 19 residues. Germline loops: CDR1 SNHLY, CDR2 FYNNEI. Trimming stripped 3 bases from V and 15 bases from J, with 37 bases between. CDR3 nucleotide sequence: TGTGCCAGCAGTGAGCAGGGGTGGTCAGGGCAGATACGCAGTTCAGACGTCTATTTT. This translates into CASSEQGWSGQIRSSDVYF.

This chain's CDR3 is CSVGKGTSYGYTF. The CDR3 nucleotides read TGCAGCGTTGGGAAAGGGACTTCCTATGGCTACACCTTC. V is TRBV29-1 and J is TRBJ1-2; the D gene is possibly TRBD1 (5 bases). The CDR3 sequence is 13 residues long. Trimming took off 4 bases at V and 4 bases at J, with 13 bases between the two ends. Germline assignment: CDR1 SQVTM and CDR2 ANQGSEA.